Listed below are T cell receptor beta chains from one sample, sequenced in a study of human T cells and chemical hapten exposure. TCRdb recomputed calls from the RACE reads with MiXCR, one row per CDR3 protein. The sample consists of a few hundred thousand distinct CDR3 sequences, about 8.6% of them appearing once. The starting material was whole blood, obtained in connection with sensitization to the hapten diphenylcyclopropenone (DPC). The receptor set was obtained from a middle-aged woman with alopecia areata. Some clones in this sample may be carry-over from other donors' samples. The CDR3 runs from the conserved cysteine through the conserved F or W. A D gene is named only where the DNA matches it firmly. The size of a clone is reported for some rows only, either as once, few or many, or as a class for expanded clones.

D	size	V	J	DNA	CDR3
.	.	TRBV27	TRBJ1-1	TGTGCCAGCAGTTGGCGTCTTAACACTGAAGCTTTCTTT	CASSWRLNTEAFF
.	few	TRBV27	TRBJ1-1	TGTGCCAGCAGTAGGGACGTCTCACCGACCACTGAAGCTTTCTTT	CASSRDVSPTTEAFF
.	.	TRBV2	TRBJ2-7	TGTGCCAGCAACACCGAGCTAGCAGACTACGAGCAGTACTTC	CASNTELADYEQYF
.	many	TRBV13	TRBJ1-2	TGTGCCAGCAGCCCTCGTCGAATCCCTGGGGGGGAGCCTAACTATGGCTACACCTTC	CASSPRRIPGGEPNYGYTF
TRBD1	.	TRBV5-1	TRBJ2-7	TGCGCCAGCAGCACCGCCGGGACAGCCCTCTACGAGCAGTACTTC	CASSTAGTALYEQYF
.	.	TRBV13	TRBJ1-3	TGTGCCAGCAGCTTCCCCCAAGGAAACACCATATATTTT	CASSFPQGNTIYF
TRBD1	.	TRBV24-1	TRBJ2-4	TGTGCCACCAGTGACACCCGACAGGGGGCGGCCAAAAACATTCAGTACTTC	CATSDTRQGAAKNIQYF
.	.	TRBV20-1	TRBJ2-7	TGCAGTACGGGGGAGTGGGCTTACGAGCAGTACTTC	CSTGEWAYEQYF
TRBD1	few	TRBV10-3	TRBJ2-3	TGTGCCATCCTGGGACAGTCCACAGATACGCAGTATTTT	CAILGQSTDTQYF
TRBD2	many	TRBV5-6	TRBJ2-2	TGTGCCAGCAGCTTGTATGGCGGGAGATACACCGGGGAGCTGTTTTTT	CASSLYGGRYTGELFF
.	.	TRBV20-1	TRBJ1-2	TGCAGTGCTAGAACAGGGAGGTATGGCTACACCTTC	CSARTGRYGYTF
.	.	TRBV27	TRBJ2-2	TGTGCCAGCAGGTCATTCGGGGAGCTGTTTTTT	CASRSFGELFF
.	.	TRBV12-3/TRBV12-4	TRBJ1-1	TGTGCCAGCAGACCGTGGGACGGACGGAACACTGAAGCTTTCTTT	CASRPWDGRNTEAFF
TRBD2	.	TRBV6-1	TRBJ2-2	TGTGCCAGAAGACTAGCGGAGTTCACCGGGGAGCTGTTTTTT	CARRLAEFTGELFF
.	few	TRBV6-5	TRBJ1-4	TGTGCCAGCAGTTACGGGGGGGCAAATGAAAAACTGTTTTTT	CASSYGGANEKLFF
.	.	TRBV18	TRBJ1-1	TGTGCCAGCTCACCACCCTCAGGGACGAATGAAGCTTTCTTT	CASSPPSGTNEAFF